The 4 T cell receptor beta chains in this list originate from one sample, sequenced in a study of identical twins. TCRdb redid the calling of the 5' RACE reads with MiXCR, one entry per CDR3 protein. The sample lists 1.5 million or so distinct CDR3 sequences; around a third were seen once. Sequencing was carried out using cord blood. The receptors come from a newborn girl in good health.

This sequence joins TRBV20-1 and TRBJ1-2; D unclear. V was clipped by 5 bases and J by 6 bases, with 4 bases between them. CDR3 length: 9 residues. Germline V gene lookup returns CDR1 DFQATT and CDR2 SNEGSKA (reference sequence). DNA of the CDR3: TGCAGTGCTCTGGATGGCTACACCTTC. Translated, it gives CSALDGYTF.

The CDR3 region has the DNA TGTGCCAGCAGTTTAAAGTCCCAAAGGTCGCTGTTTTTT. Translated, it gives CASSLKSQRSLFF. The genes are TRBV28 and TRBJ1-4; D unresolved. Germline values: CDR1 MDHEN, CDR2 SYDVKM. V lost 2 bases and J 14 bases, leaving 15 bases between the germline ends. The CDR3 contains 13 residues.

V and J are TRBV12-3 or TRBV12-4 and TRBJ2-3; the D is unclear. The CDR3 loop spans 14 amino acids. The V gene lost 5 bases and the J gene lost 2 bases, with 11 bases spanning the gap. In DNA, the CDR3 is TGTGCCAGCAGTCTTCCCACCCCCACAGATACGCAGTATTTT. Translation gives CASSLPTPTDTQYF.

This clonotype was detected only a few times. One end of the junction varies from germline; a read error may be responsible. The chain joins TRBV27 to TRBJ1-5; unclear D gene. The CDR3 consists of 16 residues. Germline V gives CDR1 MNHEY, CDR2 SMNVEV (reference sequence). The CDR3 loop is CASSLSGWAGNQPQHF. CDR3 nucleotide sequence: TGTGCCAGTAGTTTATCGGGGTGGGCGGGGAATCAGCCCCAGCATTTT.